These 18 T cell receptor beta chains share one sample of origin, sequenced in a study of blood T cell repertoires in COVID-19. Libraries were prepared by immunoSEQ multiplex PCR; TCRdb keeps only in-frame clonotypes and omits some of them. Counted here are hundreds of thousands of clones, approximately 90% occurring once; the ten biggest clones make up approximately 0.3%. What was sequenced was peripheral blood. These receptors were obtained from a young woman with acute or convalescent COVID-19.

V is TRBV5-1 and J is TRBJ2-7; D gene unclear. Germline V gene lookup returns CDR1 SGHRS and CDR2 YFSETQ. This CDR3 is built from 14 residues. V shed 1 base and J shed 2 bases, with 10 bases lying between them. The DNA for the CDR3 is TGCGCCAGCAGCTTGTTGGCCTTACCCTACGAGCAGTACTTC. Encoded protein: CASSLLALPYEQYF.

This chain connects TRBV6-5 to TRBJ1-1; no definite D call. The V end lost 7 bases, the J end lost 6 bases, and 15 bases lay between the germline ends. The germline V gene encodes CDR1 MNHEY and CDR2 SVGAGI. The CDR3 loop spans 13 amino acids. DNA of the CDR3: TGTGCCAGCACTCGGGGAAATGGGGCTGAAGCTTTCTTT. Its translation: CASTRGNGAEAFF.

A single count supports this clone. V is TRBV9 and J is TRBJ1-1, with 7 bases that match TRBD1. Germline V lookup: CDR1 SGDLS, CDR2 YYNGEE. Germline trimming cut 0 bases from V and 10 bases from J; bases unmatched to any gene: 6. This CDR3 has 13 amino acids. In nucleotides, the CDR3 is TGTGCCAGCAGCGTAGCTTGGGCAGGGGGAGCTTTCTTT. It codes for CASSVAWAGGAFF.

The chain carries TRBV2 and TRBJ2-2; 16 bases match TRBD2. This CDR3 is 17 amino acids long. The ends lost 8 bases at V and 6 bases at J; junction bases unmatched: 9. Germline V gene lookup returns CDR1 SNHLY and CDR2 FYNNEI. CDR3 protein: CASRAGTSGGVAGELFF. The CDR3 DNA is TGTGCCAGCCGCGCCGGGACTAGCGGGGGGGTGGCCGGGGAGCTGTTTTTT.

V is TRBV6-5 and J is TRBJ1-1; unclear D gene. The CDR3 loop spans 14 amino acids. CDR1 and CDR2 from the germline V gene are MNHEY and SVGAGI. V lost 0 bases to trimming and J lost 1 base, with 6 bases between them. DNA for the CDR3: TGTGCCAGCAGTTACTCGCTAGGGAACACTGAAGCTTTCTTT. Translated: CASSYSLGNTEAFF.

This sequence joins TRBV6-1 and TRBJ2-7, with D possibly TRBD1 on 6 matching bases. CDR3 length equals 15 residues. V lost 3 bases to trimming and J lost 6 bases, with 18 bases between them. CDR1 MNHNS and CDR2 SASEGT come from the germline V gene. The CDR3: CASSDDRIPGGEQYF. CDR3 coding DNA: TGTGCCAGCAGTGACGACAGGATCCCTGGAGGCGAGCAGTACTTC.

V and J are TRBV6-5 and TRBJ1-1; D not resolved. Germline V gene sequence: CDR1 MNHEY, CDR2 SVGAGI. V lost 5 bases to trimming and J lost 9 bases, with 16 bases between them. This CDR3 region has 13 residues. The CDR3 region is CASSPDNLLQAFF. CDR3 nucleotide sequence: TGTGCCAGCAGTCCTGACAACCTACTTCAAGCTTTCTTT.

V is TRBV19 and J is TRBJ1-4; D unresolved. The V and J ends lost 4 bases and 5 bases respectively, with 11 bases between them. Germline lookup yields CDR1 LNHDA and CDR2 SQIVND (reference sequence). This CDR3 is 14 amino acids long. CDR3 bases: TGTGCCAGTAGTAGAAGCCAGAGGAATGAAAAACTGTTTTTT. Protein: CASSRSQRNEKLFF.

The rearrangement links TRBV5-1 to TRBJ2-2; perhaps TRBD2 as D (7 bases). The length of the CDR3 is 15 residues. Germline assignment: CDR1 SGHRS and CDR2 YFSETQ. Trimming removed 6 bases at V and 3 bases at J, with 15 bases between. The CDR3 region is CASIWGLADTGELFF. The CDR3 DNA is TGCGCCAGCATTTGGGGGCTAGCGGACACCGGGGAGCTGTTTTTT.

The chain is built from TRBV29-1 and TRBJ1-2; D is undetermined. The ends were cut back, 3 bases at V and 4 bases at J, with 12 bases in the middle. The CDR3 totals 13 residues. Germline V gives CDR1 SQVTM, CDR2 ANQGSEA. The CDR3 region has the DNA TGCAGCGTTGAGGATCCAGGTAGCTATGGCTACACCTTC. Translation gives CSVEDPGSYGYTF.

The chain is built from TRBV19 and TRBJ1-2; TRBD1 is a possible D gene (5 bases). Deletions cut 4 bases from V and 2 bases from J, with 14 bases between. The germline gives CDR1 LNHDA, CDR2 SQIVND (reference sequence). The CDR3 extends over 15 amino acids. CDR3: CASSRERGGNYGYTF. CDR3 sequence (DNA): TGTGCCAGTAGTAGGGAAAGGGGAGGAAACTATGGCTACACCTTC.

This rearrangement joins TRBV6-4 to TRBJ1-2; the match to TRBD1 covers 9 bases. Germline CDR1 and CDR2: MRHNA and SNTAGT. The CDR3 is 12 residues long. V lost 6 bases to trimming and J lost 7 bases; unmatched junction nucleotides: 3. CDR3 bases: TGTGCCAGCAGAACAGGGGGCGGTGGCTACACCTTC. It specifies CASRTGGGGYTF.

The rearrangement joins TRBV2 to TRBJ1-2; a weak D match, TRBD1 (6 bases). Trimming pared 9 bases from V and 8 bases from J, leaving 13 bases between. Germline-derived CDR1 and CDR2 are SNHLY and FYNNEI. This CDR3 comprises 11 residues. The CDR3 nucleotides are TGTGCCAGAGAAACAGGGTGGGGCTACACCTTC. Its translation is CARETGWGYTF.

The chain has TRBV29-1 and TRBJ2-2, with D possibly TRBD2 on 5 matching bases. This CDR3 has 13 residues. Trimming left V 5 bases short and J 5 bases short, with 12 bases between. Germline V gives CDR1 SQVTM, CDR2 ANQGSEA. The CDR3 sequence is CSVNSRVTGELFF. CDR3 nucleotides: TGCAGCGTTAACTCGAGGGTAACCGGGGAGCTGTTTTTT.

The chain couples TRBV18 to TRBJ2-3; 7 positions match TRBD1. Germline V gene data show CDR1 as KGHSH and CDR2 as LQKENI. Trimming removed 1 base from V and 0 bases from J; junction bases left unmatched: 4. CDR3 size: 16 residues. CDR3 nucleotide sequence: TGTGCCAGCTCACCACTGCCGGGACAGAGCACAGATACGCAGTATTTT. It specifies CASSPLPGQSTDTQYF.

J is TRBJ2-3 and V is TRBV20-1; D call uncertain. Trimming left V 3 bases short and J 10 bases short, with 14 bases between. There are 12 residues in the CDR3. CDR1 and CDR2 from the germline V gene are DFQATT and SNEGSKA (reference sequence). CDR3: CSASSPTPAQYF. CDR3 coding DNA: TGCAGTGCTAGTTCTCCCACCCCGGCGCAGTATTTT.

This sequence joins TRBV28 and TRBJ2-7, with 12 bases matching TRBD1. CDR1 and CDR2 from the germline V gene are MDHEN and SYDVKM. Losses at the gene ends were 8 bases for V and 5 bases for J; bases not matched to a gene: 7. The CDR3 totals 14 residues. Here the CDR3 reads CASAGTGGYDEQYF. The CDR3 bases are TGTGCCAGCGCCGGGACAGGGGGCTACGACGAGCAGTACTTC.

V gene TRBV19 combines with J gene TRBJ1-2; D is unresolved. CDR3 length equals 16 residues. V lost 4 bases, J lost 2 bases, and 17 bases lay in between. Germline CDR1 LNHDA, CDR2 SQIVND (reference sequence). CDR3 bases: TGTGCCAGTAGTACCCAAGTGGGCAGCGGGAACTATGGCTACACCTTC. Amino acid sequence: CASSTQVGSGNYGYTF.